Listed below are T cell receptor beta chains from one sample, sequenced in a study of beta chain features in type 1 diabetes. Assay used: immunoSEQ multiplex PCR; TCRdb lists only in-frame clones, some missing. The sample lists 200,000 to 250,000 clones, 15% to 20% occurring once. Material for sequencing was naive CD4+ T cells from blood. These receptors were obtained from a man aged 25 to 40 with type 1 diabetes. Each CDR3 is given with its conserved first and last residue. Fields, in order: V gene, CDR3 length, J gene, clone size, D gene, CDR3 DNA, CDR3 protein. The D gene is left open where the match is weak. Part of the rows lack a size; the others show once, few, many or a class for expanded clones.

TRBV28,14,TRBJ2-1,.,TRBD2,TGTGCCAGCATGCGGGAAGCGGGAGTCAATGAGCAGTTCTTC,CASMREAGVNEQFF
TRBV29-1,14,TRBJ2-7,few,TRBD1,TGCAGCGTTCACTGGACAGGGGGTCCCTACGAGCAGTACTTC,CSVHWTGGPYEQYF
TRBV30,13,TRBJ1-1,few,.,TGTGCCTTGTCAAGGGAATTGAACACTGAAGCTTTCTTT,CALSRELNTEAFF
TRBV4-3,16,TRBJ2-1,few,.,TGCGCCAGCAGCCAAGATATCCCCCGGGGAGACAATGAGCAGTTCTTC,CASSQDIPRGDNEQFF
TRBV7-2,16,TRBJ1-5,few,.,TGTGCCAGCAGCTTTAGGGAGACCTATAGCAATCAGCCCCAGCATTTT,CASSFRETYSNQPQHF
TRBV7-8,14,TRBJ2-5,few,.,TGTGCCAGCAGCCCAGGTGCGGCCCAAGAGACCCAGTACTTC,CASSPGAAQETQYF
TRBV29-1,17,TRBJ2-2,few,TRBD2,TGCAGCGTTGCAACCCCGGGACTAGCGGAGAACACCGGGGAGCTGTTTTTT,CSVATPGLAENTGELFF
TRBV25-1,16,TRBJ2-7,.,TRBD1,TGTGCCAGCAGTGAATATGAAGGACAGGGGTCCTACGAGCAGTACTTC,CASSEYEGQGSYEQYF
TRBV9,16,TRBJ2-5,few,TRBD2,TGTGCCAGCAGCGTCGGGACTAGCGGGGTCCAAGAGACCCAGTACTTC,CASSVGTSGVQETQYF
TRBV28,12,TRBJ2-7,.,.,TGTGCCAGCAGTTCTCGGCCCGGCGAGCAGTACTTC,CASSSRPGEQYF
TRBV7-2,15,TRBJ2-1,.,TRBD1,TGTGCCAGCAGCCCGACAGGGGGGCCATACAATGAGCAGTTCTTC,CASSPTGGPYNEQFF
TRBV15,18,TRBJ2-1,.,TRBD2,TGTGCCACCAGCAGAGATCGGTTCTCAGCGGGAGAGACCAATGAGCAGTTCTTC,CATSRDRFSAGETNEQFF
TRBV29-1,14,TRBJ2-2,.,.,TGCAGCGTAGCGAGAAAACTGAACACCGGGGAGCTGTTTTTT,CSVARKLNTGELFF
TRBV30,13,TRBJ1-1,.,.,TGTGCCTGGATTCCGGACAGGAACACTGAAGCTTTCTTT,CAWIPDRNTEAFF
TRBV28,17,TRBJ1-2,.,.,TGTGCCAGCAGTTCACCCTCTATGGGGCAGGCTATCTATGGCTACACCTTC,CASSSPSMGQAIYGYTF
TRBV29-1,12,TRBJ2-7,few,TRBD1,TGCAGCGCGGGACAGTTGACCTACGAGCAGTACTTC,CSAGQLTYEQYF
TRBV29-1,14,TRBJ1-1,few,TRBD1,TGCACCCTAGACCGACAGGGGAGGGACACTGAAGCTTTCTTT,CTLDRQGRDTEAFF
TRBV15,12,TRBJ2-1,.,.,TGTGCCACCAGCACTAGATTCAATGAGCAGTTCTTC,CATSTRFNEQFF
TRBV9,15,TRBJ1-2,.,.,TGTGCCAGCAGCAACCGACAGGTTTTGGGCTATGGCTACACCTTC,CASSNRQVLGYGYTF
TRBV4-1,14,TRBJ2-5,.,TRBD1,TGCGCCAGCAGCCCCCCGACAGGGAAAGAGACCCAGTACTTC,CASSPPTGKETQYF
TRBV27,15,TRBJ2-7,few,TRBD1,TGTGCCAGCAGCCTAGACAGGGGGCGTTGGAACGAGCAGTACTTC,CASSLDRGRWNEQYF
TRBV19,15,TRBJ1-2,.,.,TGTGCCAGTAGTGGGACCGCGGGAGTGGACTATGGCTACACCTTC,CASSGTAGVDYGYTF
TRBV6-1,16,TRBJ2-7,.,TRBD2,TGTGCCAGCAGTGAAGCATGGACTAGCGGTCTCTACGAGCAGTACTTC,CASSEAWTSGLYEQYF
TRBV29-1,13,TRBJ2-1,few,.,TGCAGCGTTGACTCCCTCAGTCACAATGAGCAGTTCTTC,CSVDSLSHNEQFF
TRBV19,15,TRBJ1-1,.,TRBD1,TGTGCCAGTAGCAAGAGACAGGGAGTGAACACTGAAGCTTTCTTT,CASSKRQGVNTEAFF
TRBV30,15,TRBJ2-3,few,TRBD2,TGTGCCTGGAGTGCAGCGGGAGGCGAGACAGATACGCAGTATTTT,CAWSAAGGETDTQYF
TRBV29-1,14,TRBJ1-1,.,.,TGCAGCGTCTGGAGGCCTCTACTTAACACTGAAGCTTTCTTT,CSVWRPLLNTEAFF
TRBV29-1,14,TRBJ2-3,few,.,TGCAGCGCTCAGACCGGGACTAGCACAGATACGCAGTATTTT,CSAQTGTSTDTQYF
TRBV6-6,16,TRBJ2-1,few,.,TGTGCCAGCAGTTACTCGATGTCTCGGGGGACCGATGAGCAGTTCTTC,CASSYSMSRGTDEQFF
TRBV7-2,16,TRBJ2-5,.,TRBD2,TGTGCCAGCAGCTTAGCTACTGCTAGCGGACAAGAGACCCAGTACTTC,CASSLATASGQETQYF
TRBV5-1,15,TRBJ2-1,.,.,TGCGCCAGCAGCTTGGCTGCCAATTCCTACAATGAGCAGTTCTTC,CASSLAANSYNEQFF
TRBV30,12,TRBJ1-4,few,TRBD1,TGTGCCTGGAGGACAGGGAGGGAAAAACTGTTTTTT,CAWRTGREKLFF
TRBV2,12,TRBJ2-7,.,TRBD1,TGTGCCAGCAGTGAAGCTAGGGACAGGGAGTACTTC,CASSEARDREYF
TRBV11-1,13,TRBJ1-3,.,.,TGTGCCAGCAGCTTACCGGTCAGAGACACCATATATTTT,CASSLPVRDTIYF
TRBV9,14,TRBJ1-1,.,TRBD1,TGTGCCAGCAGCGTAGAGCCCCAGGGGGGAGCAGCTTTCTTT,CASSVEPQGGAAFF
TRBV4-3,17,TRBJ2-3,few,TRBD2,TGCGCCAGCAGCCTCTCCGGGACTAGCGGTTACACAGATACGCAGTATTTT,CASSLSGTSGYTDTQYF
TRBV23-1,18,TRBJ2-3,few,TRBD2,TGCGCCAGCAGTCAATCCAGGCCTAGCGGGATAGGAACAGATACGCAGTATTTT,CASSQSRPSGIGTDTQYF
TRBV28,10,TRBJ2-7,.,.,TGTGCCAGCAGTCTCGACGAGCAGTACTTC,CASSLDEQYF
TRBV5-1,14,TRBJ2-3,.,.,TGCGCCAGCAGCTTAGAACTTTACGGAGATACGCAGTATTTT,CASSLELYGDTQYF
TRBV7-9,14,TRBJ2-3,few,TRBD2,TGTGCCAGCAGCTTTAGCGGGAGGAGGGATACGCAGTATTTT,CASSFSGRRDTQYF
TRBV30,13,TRBJ2-3,few,.,TGTGCCTGGAGTGTGGTAGCCATAGATACGCAGTATTTT,CAWSVVAIDTQYF
TRBV4-1,15,TRBJ2-7,few,TRBD1,TGCGCCAGCAGCCAAGCTACGGGACAGTACTACGAGCAGTACTTC,CASSQATGQYYEQYF
TRBV6-6,15,TRBJ2-5,.,.,TGTGCCATCAGTGATTTGGCAGACTTCCAAGAGACCCAGTACTTC,CAISDLADFQETQYF
TRBV5-6,15,TRBJ2-7,once,TRBD2,TGTGCCAGCAGCGCGGGACTAGCGCAGTCCTACGAGCAGTACTTC,CASSAGLAQSYEQYF
TRBV6-1,13,TRBJ2-7,.,TRBD1,TGTGCCAGCAGTGGGGACAGTACCTACGAGCAGTACTTC,CASSGDSTYEQYF
TRBV7-2,14,TRBJ2-5,few,TRBD1,TGTGCCAGCAGCTTAAACAGGGGGCTTTTGGCCCAGTACTTC,CASSLNRGLLAQYF
TRBV15,12,TRBJ2-5,few,.,TGTGCCACCAGCAGAACGGCGGAGACCCAGTACTTC,CATSRTAETQYF
TRBV9,11,TRBJ2-3,.,.,TGTGCCAGCAGCAAATCAGATACGCAGTATTTT,CASSKSDTQYF
TRBV9,14,TRBJ2-1,few,TRBD2,TGTGCCAGCAGCGTGGTAGCGGGAAACAATGAGCAGTTCTTC,CASSVVAGNNEQFF